This entry lists 27 T cell receptor beta chains sequenced from one sample in a study of blood T cell repertoires in COVID-19. The repertoire was sequenced with immunoSEQ multiplex PCR; TCRdb's copy has only in-frame clones and lacks some. The sample holds a few hundred thousand clones; around 83% are singletons and the top ten take roughly 5.1%. The sample consisted of PBMCs or T cells enriched from blood (not recorded which). All receptors come from a woman aged 50 to 60 who had recovered from COVID-19.

This clone was counted once. The chain combines TRBV6-5 with TRBJ1-2; D remains unclear. Germline assignment: CDR1 MNHEY and CDR2 SVGAGI. The V gene lost 6 bases and the J gene lost 2 bases, with 4 bases spanning the gap. The CDR3 has 11 residues. CDR3: CASSSNYGYTF. The CDR3 DNA sequence: TGTGCCAGCAGCTCCAACTATGGCTACACCTTC.

The CDR3 region has the DNA TGTGCCAGCAGAGGGGTATCGTCCCCGTGGGAGACCCAGTACTTC. It encodes CASRGVSSPWETQYF. V gene TRBV2 combines with J gene TRBJ2-5; tentatively, D is TRBD1 (5 bases). The CDR3 covers 15 residues. The V end lost 6 bases, the J end lost 5 bases, and 19 bases lay between the germline ends. CDR1 is SNHLY and CDR2 is FYNNEI in the germline V gene.

The chain employs TRBV13 and TRBJ1-2; D remains ambiguous. The ends were cut back, 5 bases at V and 3 bases at J, with 13 bases in the middle. The CDR3 totals 14 residues. Germline V gives CDR1 PRHDT, CDR2 FYEKMQ (reference sequence). Here the CDR3 reads CASSPRTEYYGYTF. The DNA for the CDR3 is TGTGCCAGCAGCCCCCGGACTGAGTACTATGGCTACACCTTC.

CDR3 bases: TGTGCCACCGCAGGTTCTAACACTGAAGCTTTCTTT. Translated, it gives CATAGSNTEAFF. The J gene is TRBJ1-1, the V gene TRBV10-3; D gene unclear. From germline, CDR1 is ENHRY and CDR2 SYGVKD. V lost 10 bases to trimming and J lost 2 bases, with 11 bases between them. This CDR3 region has 12 residues.

The rearrangement links TRBV3-1 (or the pseudogene TRBV3-2) to TRBJ2-3; 9 nucleotides align to TRBD2. The V gene end was trimmed by 5 bases and the J gene end by 5 bases; junction bases not matched to a gene: 5. The CDR3 runs 14 residues. Germline assignment: CDR1 LGHDT and CDR2 YNNKEL (reference sequence). CDR3 nucleotides: TGTGCCAGCAGCAATGAACTAGCGGGAGATACGCAGTATTTT. This encodes CASSNELAGDTQYF.

The chain is built from TRBV6-5 and TRBJ1-6, with TRBD1 as a possible D gene (5 bases). CDR1 and CDR2 (germline): MNHEY, SVGAGI. CDR3 length: 15 residues. V dropped 7 bases and J dropped 3 bases, with 13 bases sitting between them. Written as DNA, the CDR3 is TGTGCCAGCATTAATGATCAGGGCTATAATTCACCCCTCCACTTT. Translating gives CASINDQGYNSPLHF.

The sample holds a few counts of this clone. The chain links TRBV11-2 to TRBJ2-7; no clear D gene. The CDR3 loop spans 11 amino acids. Germline V gene lookup returns CDR1 SGHAT and CDR2 FQNNGV. V was trimmed by 5 bases and J by 2 bases, leaving 4 bases between them. CDR3 protein: CASSTTYEQYF. In nucleotides, the CDR3 is TGTGCCAGCAGCACAACCTACGAGCAGTACTTC.

In nucleotides, the CDR3 is TGTGCCAGCACCGAAGGGGGCAGCCTCTATGGCTACACCTTC. Protein sequence: CASTEGGSLYGYTF. The rearrangement uses TRBV9 and TRBJ1-2, with TRBD1 matching over 7 bases. V lost 6 bases to trimming and J lost 4 bases; unmatched junction nucleotides: 9. This CDR3 has 14 residues. The germline V gene encodes CDR1 SGDLS and CDR2 YYNGEE.

The chain uses TRBV11-3 and TRBJ1-1; 8 nucleotides align to TRBD1. V shed 3 bases, J shed 4 bases, and the junction held 4 bases outside the gene matches. This CDR3 is 14 amino acids long. Germline CDR1 reads SGHNT; CDR2 reads YENEEA. The CDR3 DNA reads TGTGCCAGCAGCTTGGACAGGGCAGGCACTGAAGCTTTCTTT. Amino acid sequence: CASSLDRAGTEAFF.

This chain joins TRBV4-2 and TRBJ2-1; 8 bases agree with TRBD2. Germline V CDR1 and CDR2: LGHNA, YNFKEQ. V was pared by 1 base and J by 5 bases, with 7 bases of the junction left unmatched. CDR3 length: 16 residues. This CDR3 is CASSQVPGLGHNEQFF. The CDR3 DNA reads TGTGCCAGCAGCCAAGTCCCGGGACTAGGCCACAATGAGCAGTTCTTC.

The V call is TRBV6-5, the J call TRBJ1-1; 11 nucleotides match TRBD1. Germline loops: CDR1 MNHEY, CDR2 SVGAGI. The V gene end was trimmed by 4 bases and the J gene end by 4 bases; junction bases not matched to a gene: 5. CDR3 length: 15 residues. The CDR3 sequence: CASSSQDRGLTEAFF. CDR3 nucleotide sequence: TGTGCCAGCAGTTCACAGGACAGGGGGCTCACTGAAGCTTTCTTT.

V usage is TRBV6-2 or TRBV6-3 and J usage is TRBJ2-1; the match to TRBD1 covers 10 bases. This CDR3 region has 14 residues. V lost 8 bases, J lost 8 bases, and 9 bases stayed unmatched. Germline CDR1 MNHEY, CDR2 SVGEGT. CDR3 residues: CASGRDRGFYEQFF. Written as DNA, the CDR3 is TGTGCCAGCGGCCGGGACAGGGGCTTCTATGAGCAGTTCTTC.

The rearrangement joins TRBV27 to TRBJ2-1, with no clear D. The CDR3 length is 13 residues. Germline CDR1 and CDR2: MNHEY and SMNVEV (reference sequence). V was cut by 4 bases and J by 7 bases, with 11 bases left in between. This chain's CDR3 is CASSSLFQNEQFF. The CDR3 nucleotides are TGTGCCAGCAGTTCCCTGTTCCAGAATGAGCAGTTCTTC.

The gene calls are TRBV7-8 and TRBJ2-3; 7 positions match TRBD2. Germline-derived CDR1 and CDR2 are SGHVS and FQNEAQ. CDR3 length: 15 amino acids. V was pared by 3 bases and J by 5 bases, with 8 bases of the junction left unmatched. As DNA, the CDR3 is TGTGCCAGCAGCTTTTTTGGGTCGGGAGGAGATACGCAGTATTTT. Its protein is CASSFFGSGGDTQYF.

This clone was counted only a few times. The chain has TRBV5-1 and TRBJ2-5, with TRBD2 identical over 9 bases. The CDR3 covers 15 residues. Looked up from germline, CDR1 is SGHRS and CDR2 is YFSETQ. The V segment lost 4 bases and the J segment 4 bases; nucleotides outside the gene matches: 8. The CDR3 is CASSLNSGRGETQYF. CDR3 DNA sequence: TGCGCCAGCAGCCTTAATAGCGGGAGAGGAGAGACCCAGTACTTC.

This chain connects TRBV19 to TRBJ2-2; 15 bases fit TRBD2. V trimming: 4 bases; J trimming: 0 bases; junction bases outside the gene matches: 9. Germline V gene lookup returns CDR1 LNHDA and CDR2 SQIVND (reference sequence). The CDR3 is made up of 20 amino acids. The CDR3 DNA reads as TGTGCCAGTAGTAAACCGGGACTAGCGGGAGGCCGCGCGAACACCGGGGAGCTGTTTTTT. Its protein product is CASSKPGLAGGRANTGELFF.

The rearrangement links TRBV30 to TRBJ2-3; a possible D gene is TRBD2 (5 bases). Germline V gene lookup returns CDR1 GTSNPN and CDR2 SVGIG (reference sequence). This CDR3 is built from 15 residues. V dropped 0 bases and J dropped 0 bases, with 10 bases sitting between them. This CDR3 is CAWSVSETSTDTQYF. The CDR3 DNA follows: TGTGCCTGGAGTGTTAGCGAAACGAGCACAGATACGCAGTATTTT.

This chain joins TRBV27 and TRBJ2-1; 8 bases fit TRBD2. Germline V gene lookup returns CDR1 MNHEY and CDR2 SMNVEV (reference sequence). This CDR3 has 15 amino acids. V was clipped by 5 bases and J by 5 bases; unmatched bases: 8. The CDR3 here is CASSPPGGANNEQFF. CDR3 DNA sequence: TGTGCCAGCAGTCCTCCGGGGGGGGCTAACAATGAGCAGTTCTTC.

CDR3 nucleotide sequence: TGTGCCATCAGTTATAGGGCAGGGCCTGTGGAGCAGTTCTTC. Translating gives CAISYRAGPVEQFF. This chain links TRBV10-3 with TRBJ2-1, with a weak D call TRBD1 (5 bases). Germline CDR1 ENHRY, CDR2 SYGVKD. Trimming pared 5 bases from V and 10 bases from J, leaving 18 bases between. There are 14 residues in the CDR3.

The chain combines TRBV7-8 with TRBJ1-2; TRBD1 matches 11 bases. This CDR3 has 16 residues. Looked up from germline, CDR1 is SGHVS and CDR2 is FQNEAQ. The V gene end was trimmed by 5 bases and the J gene end by 2 bases; junction bases not matched to a gene: 7. CDR3 sequence reads: CASSADRGRANYGYTF. CDR3 sequence (DNA): TGTGCCAGCAGCGCGGACAGGGGGCGGGCAAACTATGGCTACACCTTC.

This chain connects TRBV10-3 to TRBJ2-7; possible D gene TRBD1, 6 bases. The CDR3 covers 11 residues. Between the trimmed V and J ends, which lost 8 bases and 3 bases, there was a span of 8 bases. Germline CDR1 and CDR2: ENHRY and SYGVKD. CDR3: CAIGDNYEQYF. CDR3 in DNA: TGTGCCATCGGGGACAACTACGAGCAGTACTTC.

V gene TRBV2 combines with J gene TRBJ2-3; 8 nucleotides line up with TRBD2. The germline V gene has CDR1 SNHLY and CDR2 FYNNEI. The CDR3 sequence is 15 residues long. Trimming cost V 7 bases and J 4 bases; bases outside gene matches: 10. This CDR3 is CASNPGGVQADTQYF. The CDR3 DNA is TGTGCCAGCAACCCGGGGGGGGTACAGGCAGATACGCAGTATTTT.

The chain is built from TRBV5-1 and TRBJ1-5; D may be TRBD1 (5 bases). With 0 bases removed from V and 8 bases from J, the gap between germline ends came to 15 bases. Looked up from germline, CDR1 is SGHRS and CDR2 is YFSETQ. This CDR3 region has 15 residues. CDR3 amino acids: CASSLGGQGVEPQHF. CDR3 in DNA: TGCGCCAGCAGCTTGGGTGGTCAGGGTGTTGAGCCCCAGCATTTT.

Worth noting for this clone: Within the sample, other DNA sequences also encode this same CDR3. The rearrangement uses TRBV5-4 and TRBJ2-7, with TRBD2 as a possible D gene (6 bases). The CDR3 extends over 13 amino acids. Germline CDR1 reads SGHNT; CDR2 reads YYREEE (reference sequence). With 4 bases removed from V and 4 bases from J, the gap between germline ends came to 12 bases. Written as DNA, the CDR3 is TGTGCCAGCAGCCCGGGACTCTTATACGAGCAGTACTTC. Its translation is CASSPGLLYEQYF. The complete variable domain, with remaining parts taken from reference TRBV5-4 and TRBJ2-7, reads ETGVTQSPTHLIKTRGQQVTLRCSSQSGHNTVSWYQQALGQGPQFIFQYYREEENGRGNFPPRFSGLQFPNYSSELNVNALELDDSALYLCASSPGLLYEQYFGPGTRLTVT.

The genes are TRBV7-3 and TRBJ1-1; no reliable D call. The length of the CDR3 is 13 residues. The germline V gene encodes CDR1 SGHTA and CDR2 FQGTGA. V lost 4 bases, J lost 0 bases, and 6 bases lay in between. CDR3 coding DNA: TGTGCCAGCAGCTCCGGTTTGAACACTGAAGCTTTCTTT. Its translation: CASSSGLNTEAFF. Supplemented by reference TRBV7-3 and TRBJ1-1, the full variable domain reads GAGVSQTPSNKVTEKGKYVELRCDPISGHTALYWYRQSLGQGPEFLIYFQGTGAADDSGLPNDRFFAVRPEGSVSTLKIQRTERGDSAVYLCASSSGLNTEAFFGQGTRLTVV.

The chain links TRBV3-1 (or the pseudogene TRBV3-2) to TRBJ1-2; a possible D gene is TRBD1 (6 bases). The CDR3 has 13 amino acids. Germline V gene lookup returns CDR1 LGHDT and CDR2 YNNKEL (reference sequence). Trimming removed 4 bases at V and 7 bases at J, with 13 bases between. The CDR3 sequence is CASSLRDMAGYTF. The CDR3 nucleotides read TGTGCCAGCAGCCTCCGGGACATGGCTGGCTACACCTTC.

The chain couples TRBV7-2 to TRBJ1-1; no reliable D call. The V and J ends lost 3 bases and 4 bases respectively, with 18 bases between them. The V gene's germline CDR1 is SGHTA and CDR2 FQGNSA. The CDR3 consists of 16 residues. CDR3 sequence reads: CASSFPGNPMATEAFF. The CDR3 DNA follows: TGTGCCAGCAGCTTCCCGGGGAACCCGATGGCCACTGAAGCTTTCTTT.